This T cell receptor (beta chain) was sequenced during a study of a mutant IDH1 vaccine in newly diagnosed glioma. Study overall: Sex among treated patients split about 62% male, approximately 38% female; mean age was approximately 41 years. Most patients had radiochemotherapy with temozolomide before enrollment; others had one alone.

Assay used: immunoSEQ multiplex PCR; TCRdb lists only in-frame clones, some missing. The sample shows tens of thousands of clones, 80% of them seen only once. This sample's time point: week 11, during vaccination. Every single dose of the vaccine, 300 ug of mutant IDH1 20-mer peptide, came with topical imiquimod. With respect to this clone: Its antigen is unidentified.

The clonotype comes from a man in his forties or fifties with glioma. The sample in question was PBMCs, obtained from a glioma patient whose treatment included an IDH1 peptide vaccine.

CDR3 sequence: CASSQETRVANIQYF. CDR3 nucleotide sequence: TGCGCCAGCAGCCAGGAAACCAGGGTAGCGAACATTCAGTACTTC. The genes are TRBV4-1 and TRBJ2-4; TRBD1 or TRBD2 may be the D gene (5 bases each). Germline-derived CDR1 and CDR2 are MGHRA and YSYEKL. CDR3 length: 15 residues. V was trimmed by 3 bases and J by 7 bases, leaving 16 bases between them.